A single sample gave rise to the 30 T cell receptor beta chains below, sequenced in a study of CD8 T cells in ankylosing spondylitis. The study, taken as a whole, reports: Characteristic, it appeared, of ankylosing spondylitis blood was a TCR beta motif of eight highly homologous variants.

A single record per CDR3 protein comes from TCRdb applying MiXCR to the 5' RACE reads. The sample holds hundreds of thousands of distinct CDR3 sequences, around 26% seen once. These receptors have no known antigen. The sequenced material came from blood, either unsorted or a sorted T cell fraction (not recorded which). Receptors originate from a male donor with ankylosing spondylitis.

The V call is TRBV5-5, the J call TRBJ2-1; 7 bases are shared with TRBD2. Germline CDR1 and CDR2: SGHKS and YYEKEE (reference sequence). After removal of 0 bases from V and 2 bases from J, the junction contained 5 bases not matched to a gene. CDR3 length: 16 residues. The CDR3 nucleotides read TGTGCCAGCAGCTTGGGGCTAGCGGTGACCTACAATGAGCAGTTCTTC. Its translation: CASSLGLAVTYNEQFF. Looking up the rest from reference TRBV5-5 and TRBJ2-1 gives the full variable domain: DAGVTQSPTHLIKTRGQQVTLRCSPISGHKSVSWYQQVLGQGPQFIFQYYEKEERGRGNFPDRFSARQFPNYSSELNVNALLLGDSALYLCASSLGLAVTYNEQFFGPGTRLTVL.

The rearrangement joins TRBV12-3 or TRBV12-4 to TRBJ1-1; D unresolved. The CDR3 spans 12 residues. V lost 0 bases and J 8 bases, leaving 7 bases between the germline ends. Written as DNA, the CDR3 is TGTGCCAGCAGTTTAGCGCTGAGAGAAGCTTTCTTT. Amino acids: CASSLALREAFF.

Here the CDR3 reads CASSRGTTLTGELFF. The CDR3 DNA sequence: TGTGCCAGCAGCCGCGGGACTACCCTCACCGGGGAGCTGTTTTTT. The chain links TRBV3-1 to TRBJ2-2; 7 bases are a match to TRBD2. Germline V lookup: CDR1 LGHDT, CDR2 YNNKEL (reference sequence). V gave up 4 bases and J gave up 4 bases; unmatched junction bases: 6. The CDR3 loop spans 15 amino acids.

This clonotype was counted once. The gene calls are TRBV6-2 or TRBV6-3 and TRBJ2-5; D is tentatively TRBD1 or TRBD2 (5 bases each). From germline, CDR1 is MNHEY and CDR2 SVGEGT. V lost 6 bases and J lost 4, with 12 bases in between. This CDR3 spans 13 amino acids. The CDR3, as DNA: TGTGCCAGCAGCACTTTGGGGGTAGAGACCCAGTACTTC. Protein: CASSTLGVETQYF.

This clonotype was counted many times. V and J are TRBV12-3 or TRBV12-4 and TRBJ1-4; D remains ambiguous. V lost 4 bases, J lost 4 bases, and 13 bases lay in between. The CDR3 sequence is 15 residues long. CDR3 sequence (DNA): TGTGCCAGCAGTTATGGGGTGACCTTTAATGAAAAACTGTTTTTT. Its translation is CASSYGVTFNEKLFF.

This sequence joins TRBV11-2 and TRBJ1-1; 12 positions agree with TRBD1. The V segment lost 5 bases and the J segment 6 bases; nucleotides outside the gene matches: 16. There are 18 residues in the CDR3. Germline V lookup: CDR1 SGHAT, CDR2 FQNNGV. The CDR3 DNA reads TGTGCCAGCAGCCGGAGGGGGACAGGGGGCGCCAGGGGCGCTGAAGCTTTCTTT. It translates to CASSRRGTGGARGAEAFF.

The CDR3 nucleotides read TGTGCCAGCAGCTATCAAGGTACGACGCCCGGTGAGCAGTTCTTC. This sequence encodes CASSYQGTTPGEQFF. V usage is TRBV7-2 and J usage is TRBJ2-1; D unresolved. The length of the CDR3 is 15 residues. The V gene's germline CDR1 is SGHTA and CDR2 FQGNSA. V lost 4 bases and J 9 bases, leaving 19 bases between the germline ends.

This clonotype came up a few times. The chain joins TRBV2 to TRBJ2-7; TRBD1 might be the D (6 bases). The V and J ends lost 6 bases and 2 bases respectively, with 14 bases between them. The CDR3 sequence is 14 residues long. Germline V gene lookup returns CDR1 SNHLY and CDR2 FYNNEI. The CDR3 here is CASRIGQLAYEQYF. The CDR3 coding sequence is TGTGCCAGCAGGATCGGACAGTTGGCCTACGAGCAGTACTTC.

The J gene is TRBJ2-1, the V gene TRBV20-1; tentatively, D is TRBD2 (6 bases). Germline loops: CDR1 DFQATT, CDR2 SNEGSKA (reference sequence). This CDR3 spans 15 amino acids. Deletions cut 5 bases from V and 0 bases from J, with 14 bases between. Written as DNA, the CDR3 is TGCAGTGCTTCTAGCGACCTGAACTCCTACAATGAGCAGTTCTTC. Translation gives CSASSDLNSYNEQFF.

There are a few counts of this clonotype. V usage is TRBV5-1 and J usage is TRBJ2-2; 7 bases line up with TRBD2. After removal of 5 bases from V and 4 bases from J, the junction contained 8 bases not matched to a gene. The CDR3 loop spans 15 amino acids. CDR1 is SGHRS, CDR2 YFSETQ, per germline. The CDR3 DNA reads TGCGCCAGCAGACCTTCGGGAGGCGGCACCGGGGAGCTGTTTTTT. This translates into CASRPSGGGTGELFF.

This clonotype appeared a few times. The chain joins TRBV12-3 or TRBV12-4 to TRBJ2-1; D is undetermined. Trimming pared 2 bases from V and 1 base from J, leaving 9 bases between. This CDR3 contains 15 residues. The CDR3 sequence: CASSLLVSSYNEQFF. The CDR3 DNA follows: TGTGCCAGCAGTTTACTAGTCTCTTCCTACAATGAGCAGTTCTTC.

This clonotype came up a few times. The rearrangement uses TRBV29-1 and TRBJ1-5; 12 nucleotides align to TRBD1. V was clipped by 6 bases and J by 6 bases; unmatched bases: 3. The CDR3 runs to 13 residues. The germline gives CDR1 SQVTM, CDR2 ANQGSEA. CDR3 sequence: CSVGQGAGQPQHF. DNA for the CDR3: TGCAGCGTGGGACAGGGGGCGGGTCAGCCCCAGCATTTT.

The genes are TRBV30 and TRBJ2-3; perhaps TRBD1 as D (5 bases). With 5 bases removed from V and 6 bases from J, the gap between germline ends came to 9 bases. Germline CDR1 reads GTSNPN; CDR2 reads SVGIG (reference sequence). The CDR3 loop spans 11 amino acids. The CDR3 reads CAWDRSDTQYF. The CDR3 region has the DNA TGTGCCTGGGACAGATCCGATACGCAGTATTTT.

This clonotype was seen more than once but under ten times. The rearrangement links TRBV19 to TRBJ1-2, with TRBD1 as a possible D gene (5 bases). The V gene's germline CDR1 is LNHDA and CDR2 SQIVND (reference sequence). The CDR3 totals 17 residues. Trimming stripped 4 bases from V and 1 base from J, with 19 bases between. The CDR3 bases are TGTGCCAGTAGTAACAGACTGACAGCTAGCAGTAACTATGGCTACACCTTC. Translating gives CASSNRLTASSNYGYTF.

The chain is built from TRBV5-1 and TRBJ2-6; 9 nucleotides match TRBD1. The J segment lost 1 base and the V segment lost 7 bases, leaving 6 bases of the junction unmatched. There are 16 residues in the CDR3. CDR1 SGHRS and CDR2 YFSETQ come from the germline V gene. In nucleotides, the CDR3 is TGCGCCAGCGTTGGACAGGGGTATTCTGGGGCCAACGTCCTGACTTTC. Residues: CASVGQGYSGANVLTF.

The V gene is TRBV14, the J gene TRBJ2-1; D not resolved. Per germline, CDR1 SGHDN and CDR2 FVKESK. Trimming removed 2 bases from V and 9 bases from J, with 8 bases in between. The CDR3 consists of 12 residues. Here the CDR3 reads CASSQYFGEQFF. The CDR3 nucleotides read TGTGCCAGCAGCCAATATTTTGGTGAGCAGTTCTTC.

The chain couples TRBV7-8 to TRBJ1-2; the D gene is possibly TRBD1 (5 bases). This CDR3 spans 14 amino acids. Trimming pared 5 bases from V and 9 bases from J, leaving 19 bases between. Germline CDR1 reads SGHVS; CDR2 reads FQNEAQ. CDR3: CASSPNRRRVSYTF. CDR3 nucleotide sequence: TGTGCCAGCAGCCCGAACAGGAGGCGGGTTAGCTACACCTTC.

The rearrangement joins TRBV10-3 to TRBJ2-1; 9 bases map to TRBD2. After removal of 4 bases from V and 7 bases from J, the junction contained 5 bases not matched to a gene. Germline assignment: CDR1 ENHRY and CDR2 SYGVKD. The CDR3 covers 14 residues. CDR3 in DNA: TGTGCCATCAGTGCCGGGACTAGCTGGAATGAGCAGTTCTTC. Its protein product is CAISAGTSWNEQFF.

The rearrangement uses TRBV11-3 and TRBJ2-1; 9 bases are a match to TRBD2. The CDR3 has 16 amino acids. The J segment lost 2 bases and the V segment lost 0 bases, leaving 2 bases of the junction unmatched. CDR1 and CDR2 (germline): SGHNT, YENEEA. CDR3 in amino acids: CASSLDSSGAYNEQFF. The CDR3 region has the DNA TGTGCCAGCAGCTTAGATTCTAGCGGGGCCTACAATGAGCAGTTCTTC.

The genes are TRBV10-2 and TRBJ2-2; 9 bases agree with TRBD2. This CDR3 has 18 residues. V lost 0 bases to trimming and J lost 6 bases; unmatched junction nucleotides: 11. Germline CDR1 is WSHSY and CDR2 is SAAADI. In nucleotides, the CDR3 is TGCGCCAGCAGTGAGTCGAGTTCTGCGGGAGGGCCGTCCGGGGAGCTGTTTTTT. Translating it yields CASSESSSAGGPSGELFF.

This chain connects TRBV5-1 to TRBJ2-1; 11 nucleotides agree with TRBD2. After removal of 0 bases from V and 6 bases from J, the junction contained 5 bases not matched to a gene. CDR1 and CDR2 (germline): SGHRS, YFSETQ. The CDR3 spans 16 residues. The CDR3 loop is CASSLGGTSGVNEQFF. CDR3 coding DNA: TGCGCCAGCAGCTTGGGGGGGACTAGCGGAGTCAATGAGCAGTTCTTC.

This clonotype was observed a handful of times. The chain employs TRBV7-2 and TRBJ1-5; no clear D gene. The ends were cut back, 7 bases at V and 7 bases at J, with 17 bases in the middle. CDR3 length equals 14 residues. Germline loops: CDR1 SGHTA, CDR2 FQGNSA. The CDR3: CASTTRVGDQPQHF. CDR3 bases: TGTGCCAGCACCACGCGAGTGGGAGACCAGCCCCAGCATTTT.

This clonotype appeared many times. The rearrangement uses TRBV24-1 and TRBJ2-3; maybe TRBD2 (5 bases). V was trimmed by 1 base and J by 2 bases, leaving 15 bases between them. CDR1 and CDR2 (germline): KGHDR, SFDVKD. This CDR3 region has 17 residues. The CDR3 sequence is CATSDLSGGLNTDTQYF. CDR3 DNA sequence: TGTGCCACCAGTGATTTATCCGGCGGACTGAACACAGATACGCAGTATTTT.

The chain joins TRBV5-1 to TRBJ1-2; D remains unclear. Germline loops: CDR1 SGHRS, CDR2 YFSETQ. Trimming removed 0 bases from V and 8 bases from J, with 11 bases in between. The CDR3 has 13 residues. The CDR3 sequence is CASSLEAERGYTF. CDR3 nucleotide sequence: TGCGCCAGCAGCTTGGAGGCGGAGAGGGGCTACACCTTC.

There are many counts of this clonotype. One end of the junction does not line up with germline, which may come from a read error. The chain carries TRBV5-1 and TRBJ2-1; 9 nucleotides agree with TRBD2. This CDR3 is built from 14 residues. The V gene's germline CDR1 is SGHRS and CDR2 YFSETQ. The DNA of the CDR3 is TGTGCCAGCAGTCCGGGACTAGCCCACAATGAGCAGTTCTTC. This encodes CASSPGLAHNEQFF.

The V gene is TRBV2, the J gene TRBJ1-1, with no clear D. The ends were cut back, 5 bases at V and 3 bases at J, with 7 bases in the middle. The V gene's germline CDR1 is SNHLY and CDR2 FYNNEI. The CDR3 covers 12 residues. The CDR3 region has the DNA TGTGCCAGCAGTCCCAGTTACACTGAAGCTTTCTTT. Translating gives CASSPSYTEAFF.

This clonotype was picked up a small number of times. The CDR3 here is CASSPSVGLAVRGQFF. DNA of the CDR3: TGCGCCAGCAGCCCCTCCGTCGGACTAGCGGTTCGGGGGCAGTTCTTC. V and J are TRBV5-1 and TRBJ2-1; 10 nucleotides match TRBD2. V lost 4 bases, J lost 12 bases, and 16 bases stayed unmatched. The CDR3 covers 16 residues. The germline CDR1 and CDR2 sequences are SGHRS and YFSETQ.

The sample holds a few counts of this clonotype. This chain links TRBV6-1 with TRBJ2-3, with 12 bases that match TRBD1. The germline V gene has CDR1 MNHNS and CDR2 SASEGT. CDR3 length equals 14 residues. The J segment lost 6 bases and the V segment lost 10 bases, leaving 8 bases of the junction unmatched. In DNA form, the CDR3 reads TGTGCCACAACCGGGACAGGGGGCCCCGATACGCAGTATTTT. Its translation: CATTGTGGPDTQYF.

This clonotype was detected a few times. The chain links TRBV20-1 to TRBJ1-1, with TRBD1 identical over 12 bases. This CDR3 is built from 15 residues. Germline lookup yields CDR1 DFQATT and CDR2 SNEGSKA (reference sequence). V lost 5 bases to trimming and J lost 1 base; unmatched junction nucleotides: 5. The CDR3 is CSARDRGRENTEAFF. The CDR3 nucleotides are TGCAGTGCTCGGGACAGGGGGCGGGAGAACACTGAAGCTTTCTTT.

The sample holds a few counts of this clonotype. The chain links TRBV5-1 to TRBJ1-1; 9 nucleotides agree with TRBD1. This CDR3 is 15 amino acids long. CDR1 and CDR2 from the germline V gene are SGHRS and YFSETQ. Trimming at V came to 4 bases and at J to 7 bases, leaving 11 bases not matched to a gene. CDR3 bases: TGCGCCAGCAGCCATACCCCGGACAGGGGAGTTGAAGCTTTCTTT. Amino acid sequence: CASSHTPDRGVEAFF.